This passage covers 7 T cell receptor beta chains from one sample sequenced in a study of OX40 agonist ivuxolimab in advanced cancers. Sequencing used immunoSEQ multiplex PCR; TCRdb keeps in-frame clones, though not all of them. The sample holds approximately 68,000 clones, roughly 80% seen once. The sample in question was CD4+ or CD8+ T cells sorted from blood, obtained in a trial of the OX40 agonist ivuxolimab. The origin of the receptors is an adult with an advanced solid tumor such as melanoma, head and neck, liver or kidney cancer.

This sequence joins TRBV4-2 and TRBJ2-3, with 8 bases that match TRBD2. This CDR3 has 15 amino acids. The V segment lost 4 bases and the J segment 5 bases; nucleotides outside the gene matches: 8. Germline-derived CDR1 and CDR2 are LGHNA and YNFKEQ. CDR3 in amino acids: CASSRSGSAGDTQYF. The CDR3 coding sequence is TGTGCCAGCAGCCGGAGCGGGAGTGCCGGAGATACGCAGTATTTT.

V and J are TRBV6-6 and TRBJ1-3, with D possibly being TRBD1 (5 bases). V lost 0 bases, J lost 3 bases, and 12 bases lay in between. From germline, CDR1 is MNHNY and CDR2 SVGAGI (reference sequence). The length of the CDR3 is 16 residues. The CDR3 bases are TGTGCCAGCAGTTACTCTACTACAGGAGTTGGAAACACCATATATTTT. This codes for CASSYSTTGVGNTIYF.

V usage is TRBV7-8 and J usage is TRBJ2-1; 7 bases map to TRBD2. Germline CDR1 reads SGHVS; CDR2 reads FQNEAQ. The CDR3 spans 15 residues. V lost 0 bases, J lost 2 bases, and 1 base stayed unmatched. The DNA for the CDR3 is TGTGCCAGCAGCTTAGCAGCGGGGACCTACAATGAGCAGTTCTTC. Amino acids: CASSLAAGTYNEQFF.

This rearrangement joins TRBV7-9 to TRBJ1-1; unclear D gene. The CDR3 runs to 15 residues. V lost 1 base and J lost 2, with 11 bases in between. Germline CDR1 is SEHNR and CDR2 is FQNEAQ (reference sequence). The CDR3 loop reads CASSLGLDVNTEAFF. DNA of the CDR3: TGTGCCAGCAGCTTAGGGCTCGATGTCAACACTGAAGCTTTCTTT.

The rearrangement uses TRBV20-1 and TRBJ2-3; no definite D call. The V end was cut by 4 bases, the J end by 4 bases, with 6 bases between. The CDR3 is 11 residues long. The germline CDR1 and CDR2 sequences are DFQATT and SNEGSKA (reference sequence). CDR3 sequence (DNA): TGCAGTGCTATACGGCCAGATACGCAGTATTTT. Protein: CSAIRPDTQYF.

J is TRBJ2-1 and V is TRBV20-1, with D possibly TRBD1 on 5 matching bases. Trimming removed 6 bases at V and 9 bases at J, with 12 bases between. Germline loops: CDR1 DFQATT, CDR2 SNEGSKA (reference sequence). The CDR3 loop spans 11 amino acids. CDR3 DNA sequence: TGCAGTGCCCCGGACACCAGTGAGCAGTTCTTC. Translating it yields CSAPDTSEQFF.

The chain recombines TRBV7-2 with TRBJ2-5; 10 bases match TRBD2. Germline CDR1 and CDR2: SGHTA and FQGNSA. Trimming at V came to 0 bases and at J to 5 bases, leaving 6 bases not matched to a gene. The CDR3 has 16 residues. CDR3 sequence: CASSLAPAGGRETQYF. The DNA of the CDR3 is TGTGCCAGCAGCTTAGCGCCAGCGGGGGGGCGGGAGACCCAGTACTTC.